This passage covers 32 T cell receptor beta chains from one sample sequenced in a study of blood T cell repertoires in COVID-19. The assay was immunoSEQ multiplex PCR, and TCRdb's table has in-frame clones only and misses some. The sample has under 25,000 clones, about 90% seen once. Material for sequencing was peripheral blood. The receptors stem from a human donor with active COVID-19. The donor label of this sample is uncertain.

The genes are TRBV3-1 (or the pseudogene TRBV3-2) and TRBJ1-6; TRBD1 is a possible D gene (5 bases). The CDR3 covers 14 residues. V lost 3 bases to trimming and J lost 10 bases, with 13 bases between them. In germline, CDR1 is LGHDT, CDR2 YNNKEL (reference sequence). CDR3 bases: TGTGCCAGCAGCCATGGGAGGGGTTCGTCACCCCTCCACTTT. This translates into CASSHGRGSSPLHF.

The chain is built from TRBV3-1 (or the pseudogene TRBV3-2) and TRBJ1-3; a possible D gene is TRBD1 (5 bases). The V gene's germline CDR1 is LGHDT and CDR2 YNNKEL (reference sequence). CDR3 length: 15 amino acids. Trimming removed 3 bases from V and 4 bases from J, with 13 bases in between. The CDR3: CASSHGRAYGNTIYF. DNA of the CDR3: TGTGCCAGCAGCCACGGCAGGGCGTACGGAAACACCATATATTTT.

The chain joins TRBV7-9 to TRBJ2-3; 9 nucleotides align to TRBD2. This CDR3 is 16 amino acids long. CDR1 and CDR2 from the germline V gene are SEHNR and FQNEAQ (reference sequence). Trimming took 4 bases from V and 4 from J; bases not matched to a gene: 9. CDR3 DNA: TGTGCCAGCAGCTCGCTGGAGACTAGCGGATCAGATACGCAGTATTTT. Protein: CASSSLETSGSDTQYF.

The V and J genes are TRBV11-3 and TRBJ2-7, with D possibly TRBD2 on 6 matching bases. This CDR3 region has 16 residues. V was clipped by 4 bases and J by 1 base, with 17 bases between them. Per germline, CDR1 SGHNT and CDR2 YENEEA. The CDR3 DNA reads TGTGCCAGCAGCTCAGAAAGCGGGCAGCTATCCTACGAGCAGTACTTC. As protein: CASSSESGQLSYEQYF. The full variable domain, its missing parts supplied by reference TRBV11-3 and TRBJ2-7, is EAGVVQSPRYKIIEKKQPVAFWCNPISGHNTLYWYLQNLGQGPELLIRYENEEAVDDSQLPKDRFSAERLKGVDSTLKIQPAELGDSAVYLCASSSESGQLSYEQYFGPGTRLTVT.

This clone appeared once. The CDR3 sequence is CAWSVQLGQFF. CDR3 nucleotides: TGTGCCTGGAGTGTTCAGCTAGGGCAGTTCTTC. This chain uses TRBV30 with TRBJ2-1; D not certain. The germline V gene has CDR1 GTSNPN and CDR2 SVGIG (reference sequence). There are 11 residues in the CDR3. V was trimmed by 0 bases and J by 12 bases, leaving 9 bases between them.

The gene calls are TRBV7-2 and TRBJ2-5; 7 bases fit TRBD2. The CDR3 totals 13 residues. Germline-derived CDR1 and CDR2 are SGHTA and FQGNSA. V trimming: 8 bases; J trimming: 2 bases; junction bases outside the gene matches: 5. As DNA, the CDR3 is TGTGCCAGCGGGGAGGGGCGGCAAGAGACCCAGTACTTC. Translating gives CASGEGRQETQYF.

The chain is built from TRBV28 and TRBJ1-3; the match to TRBD1 covers 8 bases. Germline-derived CDR1 and CDR2 are MDHEN and SYDVKM. The V and J ends lost 4 bases and 0 bases, in that order; junction bases with no gene match: 5. CDR3 length: 16 residues. The CDR3 sequence: CASSSPGGPSGNTIYF. Here the CDR3 DNA reads TGTGCCAGCAGTTCCCCAGGGGGCCCCTCTGGAAACACCATATATTTT.

V gene TRBV19 combines with J gene TRBJ2-3, with D possibly being TRBD2 (6 bases). V lost 5 bases to trimming and J lost 4 bases, with 16 bases between them. Germline V gene data show CDR1 as LNHDA and CDR2 as SQIVND (reference sequence). The CDR3 spans 15 residues. Here the CDR3 reads CASSHGGRVADTQYF. CDR3 sequence (DNA): TGTGCCAGTAGTCACGGGGGTCGGGTAGCAGATACGCAGTATTTT.

The DNA of the CDR3 is TGTGCCAGCAGCTTAGTGGCGGGAAGGCGCCAAGAGACCCAGTACTTC. It specifies CASSLVAGRRQETQYF. The chain recombines TRBV7-2 with TRBJ2-5, with a possible D match to TRBD2 (6 bases). The length of the CDR3 is 16 residues. Trimming shortened V by 1 base and J by 1 base, and 13 bases separated the two germline ends. Germline V gene lookup returns CDR1 SGHTA and CDR2 FQGNSA.

The chain uses TRBV15 and TRBJ2-1; TRBD2 matches at 14 bases. The V and J ends lost 1 base and 3 bases, in that order; junction bases with no gene match: 11. In germline, CDR1 is LNHNV, CDR2 YYDKDF (reference sequence). The CDR3 has 20 residues. The CDR3 protein is CATSRGITGLAGELYNEQFF. The CDR3, as DNA: TGTGCCACCAGCAGAGGGATTACGGGACTAGCGGGAGAACTCTACAATGAGCAGTTCTTC. The whole variable domain, filled in from reference TRBV15 and TRBJ2-1, reads DAMVIQNPRYQVTQFGKPVTLSCSQTLNHNVMYWYQQKSSQAPKLLFHYYDKDFNNEADTPDNFQSRRPNTSFCFLDIRSPGLGDTAMYLCATSRGITGLAGELYNEQFFGPGTRLTVL.

This chain uses TRBV25-1 with TRBJ2-2; D is possibly TRBD1 (5 bases). The V end lost 3 bases, the J end lost 1 base, and 18 bases lay between the germline ends. The germline gives CDR1 MGHDK, CDR2 SYGVNS. This CDR3 is built from 18 residues. CDR3 in DNA: TGTGCCAGCAGTGAGTCTCCAGGGCAGGGTGGGAACACCGGGGAGCTGTTTTTT. Encoded protein: CASSESPGQGGNTGELFF.

V gene TRBV12-3 or TRBV12-4 combines with J gene TRBJ2-7, with 7 bases lining up with TRBD1. Germline trimming cut 3 bases from V and 4 bases from J; bases unmatched to any gene: 3. This CDR3 has 13 residues. CDR3 coding DNA: TGTGCCAGCAGTTTTGGCAGGGGGTACGAGCAGTACTTC. Its protein is CASSFGRGYEQYF.

This chain links TRBV5-1 with TRBJ2-7; 7 bases fit TRBD2. Germline V CDR1 and CDR2: SGHRS, YFSETQ. This CDR3 has 14 residues. The V segment lost 1 base and the J segment 3 bases; nucleotides outside the gene matches: 4. This CDR3 is CASSLSTSNYEQYF. The CDR3 coding sequence is TGCGCCAGCAGCTTGTCGACTAGCAACTACGAGCAGTACTTC.

This chain links TRBV5-4 with TRBJ2-5; TRBD2 aligns across 11 bases. Germline lookup yields CDR1 SGHNT and CDR2 YYREEE (reference sequence). This CDR3 spans 15 amino acids. V trimming: 4 bases; J trimming: 3 bases; junction bases outside the gene matches: 5. The CDR3 coding sequence is TGTGCCAGCAGCCATAGCGGGAGGGCTGAAGAGACCCAGTACTTC. Translation: CASSHSGRAEETQYF.

This chain links TRBV4-1 with TRBJ2-2; TRBD2 is a possible D gene (7 bases). Germline CDR1 and CDR2: MGHRA and YSYEKL. CDR3 length: 16 amino acids. Deletions cut 1 base from V and 2 bases from J, with 11 bases between. Written as DNA, the CDR3 is TGCGCCAGCAGCCAAGGTGGCGGGGGCAACACCGGGGAGCTGTTTTTT. It encodes CASSQGGGGNTGELFF.

The genes are TRBV6-5 and TRBJ2-7; maybe TRBD2 (6 bases). Trimming stripped 4 bases from V and 4 bases from J, with 17 bases between. The CDR3 has 15 amino acids. The germline V gene encodes CDR1 MNHEY and CDR2 SVGAGI. The CDR3 nucleotides read TGTGCCAGCAGTTTGATCCGGGACGGGAGATACGAGCAGTACTTC. It codes for CASSLIRDGRYEQYF.

This rearrangement joins TRBV5-1 to TRBJ1-4; D not certain. Trimming took 4 bases from V and 0 from J, leaving 10 bases between them. Germline V lookup: CDR1 SGHRS, CDR2 YFSETQ. The CDR3 length is 15 residues. The CDR3 bases are TGCGCCAGCAGCACAATGAAATCAACTAATGAAAAACTGTTTTTT. This translates into CASSTMKSTNEKLFF.

For the CDR3, the DNA is TGTGCCAGCAGCCTCAAGTCGCTACCGAACACCGGGGAGCTGTTTTTT. This codes for CASSLKSLPNTGELFF. The chain is built from TRBV9 and TRBJ2-2, with no clear D. Looked up from germline, CDR1 is SGDLS and CDR2 is YYNGEE. V was pared by 4 bases and J by 0 bases, with 13 bases between. CDR3 length: 16 residues.

In this sample, this clone turned up once. The V and J genes are TRBV3-1 (or the pseudogene TRBV3-2) and TRBJ1-3; 7 bases line up with TRBD1. After removal of 3 bases from V and 0 bases from J, the junction contained 2 bases not matched to a gene. The CDR3 covers 15 residues. The germline V gene encodes CDR1 LGHDT and CDR2 YNNKEL (reference sequence). CDR3 region: CASSQGQISGNTIYF. CDR3 sequence (DNA): TGTGCCAGCAGCCAGGGACAGATCTCTGGAAACACCATATATTTT.

J is TRBJ1-1 and V is TRBV27; 7 nucleotides match TRBD1. Per the germline V gene, CDR1 is MNHEY and CDR2 is SMNVEV (reference sequence). The CDR3 extends over 15 amino acids. V gave up 5 bases and J gave up 4 bases; unmatched junction bases: 10. The CDR3 loop reads CASSPETGLGTEAFF. CDR3 in DNA: TGTGCCAGCAGTCCCGAGACAGGGTTGGGCACTGAAGCTTTCTTT.

The chain links TRBV5-1 to TRBJ2-7, with D perhaps matching TRBD2 (6 bases). This CDR3 region has 14 residues. Trimming pared 0 bases from V and 3 bases from J, leaving 10 bases between. Germline-derived CDR1 and CDR2 are SGHRS and YFSETQ. CDR3 coding DNA: TGCGCCAGCAGCTTGGAACGGGGGAACTACGAGCAGTACTTC. Translating it yields CASSLERGNYEQYF.

This chain joins TRBV5-1 and TRBJ2-2; 10 bases match TRBD2. The CDR3 runs to 16 residues. V was pared by 6 bases and J by 4 bases, with 9 bases of the junction left unmatched. Germline assignment: CDR1 SGHRS and CDR2 YFSETQ. The CDR3 coding sequence is TGCGCCAGCATCCAGACTAGCGGGCGGGGCACCGGGGAGCTGTTTTTT. This encodes CASIQTSGRGTGELFF.

This sequence joins TRBV19 and TRBJ2-7; 9 bases agree with TRBD2. This CDR3 spans 16 amino acids. Germline values: CDR1 LNHDA, CDR2 SQIVND (reference sequence). The J segment lost 2 bases and the V segment lost 5 bases, leaving 10 bases of the junction unmatched. CDR3 coding DNA: TGTGCCAGTAGTCCTCTTGCGGGAGGGACCCCCTACGAGCAGTACTTC. Residues: CASSPLAGGTPYEQYF.

Notes on this clone: Relative to the germline gene, one junction end is altered; a read error may explain this. The V call is TRBV11-3, the J call TRBJ2-7; 11 positions match TRBD2. Germline V lookup: CDR1 SGHNT, CDR2 YENEEA. The CDR3 spans 15 residues. The CDR3 region has the DNA TGTGCCAGCAGCTCCGGGACTAGCGGCTCCTACAAGCAGTACTTC. The encoded protein is CASSSGTSGSYKQYF.

This chain joins TRBV11-3 and TRBJ2-7, with TRBD2 matching over 12 bases. The trim removed 5 bases at V and 6 bases at J, leaving 5 bases unmatched. Per the germline V gene, CDR1 is SGHNT and CDR2 is YENEEA. The CDR3 contains 14 residues. The CDR3: CASSLAGGMGEQYF. CDR3 sequence (DNA): TGTGCCAGCAGCCTAGCGGGAGGGATGGGCGAGCAGTACTTC.

In its sample, this clone was seen once. The chain recombines TRBV6-1 with TRBJ1-1; D gene unclear. There are 11 residues in the CDR3. The V end lost 1 base, the J end lost 12 bases, and 9 bases lay between the germline ends. CDR1 is MNHNS and CDR2 is SASEGT in the germline V gene. CDR3 protein: CASSEVYETFF. The CDR3 DNA follows: TGTGCCAGCAGTGAAGTTTATGAGACTTTCTTT.

The rearrangement uses TRBV2 and TRBJ2-7, with D uncertain. The CDR3 runs to 11 residues. CDR1 and CDR2 (germline): SNHLY, FYNNEI. V lost 4 bases to trimming and J lost 13 bases, with 14 bases between them. The CDR3, as DNA: TGTGCCAGCAGTGTGTTAGTCCCCCCCTACTTC. Protein product: CASSVLVPPYF.

CDR3 in amino acids: CASTLRAGTGGGKLFF. The CDR3 coding sequence is TGTGCCAGCACCCTGAGGGCCGGGACAGGGGGCGGAAAACTGTTTTTT. V and J are TRBV28 and TRBJ1-4; 12 nucleotides match TRBD1. J gave up 10 bases and V 7 bases, and 13 bases lay outside the gene matches. Germline V gene sequence: CDR1 MDHEN, CDR2 SYDVKM. The CDR3 totals 16 residues.

The rearrangement links TRBV19 to TRBJ1-3; weak D call: TRBD1 (6 bases). V gave up 4 bases and J gave up 0 bases, with 13 bases separating them. This CDR3 has 16 residues. Germline CDR1 is LNHDA and CDR2 is SQIVND (reference sequence). The CDR3 DNA reads as TGTGCCAGTAGTAAACGACAGGATCTCTCTGGAAACACCATATATTTT. It specifies CASSKRQDLSGNTIYF.

The rearrangement uses TRBV25-1 and TRBJ2-7; the match to TRBD2 covers 11 bases. The germline V gene encodes CDR1 MGHDK and CDR2 SYGVNS. This CDR3 is 13 amino acids long. V shed 6 bases and J 2 bases; nucleotides not matched to a gene: 0. The CDR3 sequence is CASRGLAAYEQYF. The CDR3 nucleotides are TGTGCCAGCAGGGGACTAGCGGCCTACGAGCAGTACTTC.

The CDR3 reads CASSADYRGQFF. CDR3 DNA: TGTGCCAGCAGCGCCGACTACCGCGGGCAGTTCTTC. The rearrangement links TRBV5-6 to TRBJ2-1; TRBD2 might be the D (5 bases). V was clipped by 4 bases and J by 12 bases, with 14 bases between them. The CDR3 length is 12 residues. Per the germline V gene, CDR1 is SGHDT and CDR2 is YYEEEE. The whole variable domain, filled in from reference TRBV5-6 and TRBJ2-1, reads DAGVTQSPTHLIKTRGQQVTLRCSPKSGHDTVSWYQQALGQGPQFIFQYYEEEERQRGNFPDRFSGHQFPNYSSELNVNALLLGDSALYLCASSADYRGQFFGPGTRLTVL.

This sequence joins TRBV7-8 and TRBJ2-7; 14 bases match TRBD2. The germline V gene encodes CDR1 SGHVS and CDR2 FQNEAQ. V trimming: 4 bases; J trimming: 4 bases; junction bases outside the gene matches: 6. The CDR3 is 16 residues long. The CDR3 nucleotides are TGTGCCAGCAGCTCACCCGGGACTAGCGGGAGTTACGAGCAGTACTTC. It specifies CASSSPGTSGSYEQYF. The full variable domain, rest sourced from reference TRBV7-8 and TRBJ2-7, is GAGVSQSPRYKVAKRGQDVALRCDPISGHVSLFWYQQALGQGPEFLTYFQNEAQLDKSGLPSDRFFAERPEGSVSTLKIQRTQQEDSAVYLCASSSPGTSGSYEQYFGPGTRLTVT.